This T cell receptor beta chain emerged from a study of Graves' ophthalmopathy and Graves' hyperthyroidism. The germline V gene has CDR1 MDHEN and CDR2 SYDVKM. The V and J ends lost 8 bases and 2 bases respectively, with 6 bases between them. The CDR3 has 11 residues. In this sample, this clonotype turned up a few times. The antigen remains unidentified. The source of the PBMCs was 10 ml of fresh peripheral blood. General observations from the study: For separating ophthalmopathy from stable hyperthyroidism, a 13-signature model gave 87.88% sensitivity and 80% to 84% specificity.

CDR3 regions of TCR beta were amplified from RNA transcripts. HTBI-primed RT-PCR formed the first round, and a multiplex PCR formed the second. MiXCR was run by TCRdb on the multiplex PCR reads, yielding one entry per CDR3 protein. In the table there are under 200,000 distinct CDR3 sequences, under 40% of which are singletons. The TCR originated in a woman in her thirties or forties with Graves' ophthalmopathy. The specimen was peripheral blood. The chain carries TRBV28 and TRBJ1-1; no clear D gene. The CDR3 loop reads CASGHNTEAFF. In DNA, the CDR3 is TGTGCCAGCGGTCACAACACTGAAGCTTTCTTT. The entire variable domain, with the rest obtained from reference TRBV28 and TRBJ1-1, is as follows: DVKVTQSSRYLVKRTGEKVFLECVQDMDHENMFWYRQDPGLGLRLIYFSYDVKMKEKGDIPEGYSVSREKKERFSLILESASTNQTSMYLCASGHNTEAFFGQGTRLTVV.